Presented here are 16 T cell receptor beta chains from one specimen sequenced in a study of blood T cell repertoires in COVID-19. TCRdb keeps only in-frame clones here, not all; method: immunoSEQ multiplex PCR. The sample lists 190,000 or so clones, over 70% occurring once. Material: peripheral blood. Receptor source: a middle-aged man with active or convalescent COVID-19.

At least ten counts were recorded for this clone. The rearrangement uses TRBV6-5 and TRBJ2-7; 8 bases agree with TRBD1. The CDR3 consists of 13 residues. The trim removed 6 bases at V and 5 bases at J, leaving 6 bases unmatched. Germline V gene lookup returns CDR1 MNHEY and CDR2 SVGAGI. CDR3 sequence reads: CASRRTGNDEQYF. In DNA, the CDR3 is TGTGCCAGCAGGAGGACAGGGAACGACGAGCAGTACTTC.

The chain combines TRBV24-1 with TRBJ2-5; 12 bases align to TRBD1. The V segment lost 5 bases and the J segment 5 bases; nucleotides outside the gene matches: 8. Germline CDR1 and CDR2: KGHDR and SFDVKD. The CDR3 extends over 16 amino acids. The CDR3 loop reads CATSGVGQGAGETQYF. CDR3 nucleotides: TGTGCCACCAGTGGCGTGGGACAGGGGGCAGGGGAGACCCAGTACTTC.

The CDR3 loop reads CASSFGGGRPEQYF. DNA of the CDR3: TGTGCCAGCAGCTTTGGGGGGGGGAGACCCGAGCAGTACTTC. V and J are TRBV7-9 and TRBJ2-7, with TRBD2 matching over 7 bases. With V trimmed by 3 bases and J by 6 bases, 8 bases remained unmatched. There are 14 residues in the CDR3. CDR1 SEHNR and CDR2 FQNEAQ come from the germline V gene (reference sequence).

This sequence joins TRBV27 and TRBJ2-7, with 8 bases that match TRBD2. Trimming cost V 7 bases and J 3 bases; bases outside gene matches: 8. CDR3 length: 14 residues. Germline-derived CDR1 and CDR2 are MNHEY and SMNVEV (reference sequence). The chain's CDR3 is CASKAGGGNYEQYF. CDR3 sequence (DNA): TGTGCCAGCAAGGCCGGGGGGGGTAACTACGAGCAGTACTTC.

The V gene is TRBV9, the J gene TRBJ2-1, with a weak D call TRBD1 (5 bases). Trimming took 2 bases from V and 9 from J, leaving 12 bases between them. Germline V gene lookup returns CDR1 SGDLS and CDR2 YYNGEE. This CDR3 has 13 residues. The CDR3 region is CASSVIGQGEQFF. DNA for the CDR3: TGTGCCAGCAGCGTTATTGGGCAGGGTGAGCAGTTCTTC.

J is TRBJ2-1 and V is TRBV6-5; possibly TRBD2 for D (5 bases). CDR1 and CDR2 (germline): MNHEY, SVGAGI. Trimming pared 11 bases from V and 0 bases from J, leaving 14 bases between. The CDR3 length is 14 residues. CDR3 amino acids: CAVRRTSSYNEQFF. The CDR3 DNA is TGTGCCGTACGTCGCACTAGCTCCTACAATGAGCAGTTCTTC.

V usage is TRBV30 and J usage is TRBJ1-1, with D perhaps TRBD1 (5 bases). The V and J ends lost 4 bases and 2 bases respectively, with 8 bases between them. The CDR3 loop spans 12 amino acids. Germline lookup yields CDR1 GTSNPN and CDR2 SVGIG (reference sequence). The CDR3 reads CAWTGLNTEAFF. Written as DNA, the CDR3 is TGTGCCTGGACAGGGTTAAACACTGAAGCTTTCTTT. Based on the CDR3 plus reference TRBV30 and TRBJ1-1, the full variable domain is SQTIHQWPATLVQPVGSPLSLECTVEGTSNPNLYWYRQAAGRGLQLLFYSVGIGQISSEVPQNLSASRPQDRQFILSSKKLLLSDSGFYLCAWTGLNTEAFFGQGTRLTVV.

This clone has only one observation. This chain links TRBV29-1 with TRBJ2-5; no firm D call. This CDR3 contains 13 residues. V was pared by 4 bases and J by 2 bases, with 11 bases between. The germline V gene has CDR1 SQVTM and CDR2 ANQGSEA. CDR3 bases: TGCAGCGTTGCCCAGATAATTCAAGAGACCCAGTACTTC. Amino acid sequence: CSVAQIIQETQYF.

The chain joins TRBV2 to TRBJ2-1; D might be TRBD2 (5 bases). Trimming left V 6 bases short and J 9 bases short, with 15 bases between. The V gene's germline CDR1 is SNHLY and CDR2 FYNNEI. The CDR3 runs 13 residues. Here the CDR3 reads CASRAEVWGEQFF. CDR3 nucleotide sequence: TGTGCCAGCAGGGCGGAGGTTTGGGGTGAGCAGTTCTTC.

J is TRBJ1-1 and V is TRBV4-3; tentative D call: TRBD1 (6 bases). Germline V gene lookup returns CDR1 LGHNA and CDR2 YSLEER. The CDR3 is made up of 15 amino acids. V was pared by 2 bases and J by 5 bases, with 15 bases between. The CDR3 nucleotides read TGCGCCAGCAGCCAATCTAACAGGGAAGGGACTGAAGCTTTCTTT. Protein sequence: CASSQSNREGTEAFF.

The V gene is TRBV9, the J gene TRBJ1-2, with 8 bases fitting TRBD1. Germline CDR1 and CDR2: SGDLS and YYNGEE. The CDR3 is 17 residues long. The trim removed 3 bases at V and 4 bases at J, leaving 14 bases unmatched. The CDR3 DNA sequence: TGTGCCAGCAGCGCCGGGACAGGCCACCTAGGACTCTATGGCTACACCTTC. It encodes CASSAGTGHLGLYGYTF.

The rearrangement links TRBV28 to TRBJ2-7; 9 bases are shared with TRBD2. CDR3 length equals 14 residues. Trimming cost V 7 bases and J 1 base; bases outside gene matches: 5. From germline, CDR1 is MDHEN and CDR2 SYDVKM. CDR3 DNA: TGTGCCAGCATCCCAGCGGGAGGTTCCTACGAGCAGTACTTC. Translating it yields CASIPAGGSYEQYF.

The rearrangement uses TRBV5-1 and TRBJ2-7; 8 nucleotides line up with TRBD2. Germline V gene sequence: CDR1 SGHRS, CDR2 YFSETQ. V lost 0 bases and J lost 0; bases outside the gene matches: 5. The CDR3 has 16 amino acids. The CDR3 spells CASSLGTSRNSYEQYF. In DNA, the CDR3 is TGCGCCAGCAGCTTGGGGACTAGCCGTAACTCCTACGAGCAGTACTTC.

The chain is built from TRBV19 and TRBJ2-4; TRBD2 is a possible D gene (5 bases). Trimming took 6 bases from V and 1 from J, leaving 7 bases between them. Germline V CDR1 and CDR2: LNHDA, SQIVND (reference sequence). The CDR3 loop spans 13 amino acids. CDR3 sequence reads: CASSGNAKNIQYF. For the CDR3, the DNA is TGTGCCAGTAGCGGGAATGCCAAAAACATTCAGTACTTC. The whole variable domain, remainder taken from reference TRBV19 and TRBJ2-4, is DGGITQSPKYLFRKEGQNVTLSCEQNLNHDAMYWYRQDPGQGLRLIYYSQIVNDFQKGDIAEGYSVSREKKESFPLTVTSAQKNPTAFYLCASSGNAKNIQYFGAGTRLSVL.

The V call is TRBV27, the J call TRBJ2-3, with 10 bases that match TRBD2. CDR1 is MNHEY, CDR2 SMNVEV, per germline (reference sequence). The CDR3 totals 15 residues. V was clipped by 3 bases and J by 7 bases; unmatched bases: 7. DNA of the CDR3: TGTGCCAGCAGTTTTACTAGCGGGAACCAGAATACGCAGTATTTT. Its protein product is CASSFTSGNQNTQYF.

The rearrangement links TRBV10-3 to TRBJ2-1, with a possible D match to TRBD2 (6 bases). This CDR3 is built from 12 residues. Germline loops: CDR1 ENHRY, CDR2 SYGVKD. Trimming removed 4 bases from V and 7 bases from J, with 8 bases in between. CDR3 in amino acids: CAISVGGNEQFF. The CDR3 coding sequence is TGTGCCATCAGTGTTGGGGGGAATGAGCAGTTCTTC.